These 19 T cell receptor beta chains were all obtained from the same sample, sequenced in a study of cytomegalovirus exposure and HLA in healthy donors. TCRdb's table, derived via immunoSEQ multiplex PCR, lists solely in-frame clones and lacks some. The data contain approximately 270,000 clones, 70% to 90% of them singletons. Sequenced sample: PBMCs. The receptors originated from a woman aged 18 to 35 in good health and CMV-seronegative.

In this sample, this clone turned up once. The J gene is TRBJ1-3, the V gene TRBV30; 7 positions agree with TRBD1. The CDR3 runs 14 residues. V lost 4 bases to trimming and J lost 0 bases; unmatched junction nucleotides: 3. Germline CDR1 is GTSNPN and CDR2 is SVGIG (reference sequence). The CDR3 region has the DNA TGTGCCTGGATGACAGGGCACTCTGGAAACACCATATATTTT. This translates into CAWMTGHSGNTIYF. Combining the CDR3 with reference TRBV30 and TRBJ1-3 gives the whole variable domain SQTIHQWPATLVQPVGSPLSLECTVEGTSNPNLYWYRQAAGRGLQLLFYSVGIGQISSEVPQNLSASRPQDRQFILSSKKLLLSDSGFYLCAWMTGHSGNTIYFGEGSWLTVV.

This clone was picked up one time. The chain employs TRBV6-1 and TRBJ1-2, with 7 bases aligning to TRBD1. V was pared by 5 bases and J by 11 bases, with 14 bases of the junction left unmatched. The CDR3 covers 14 residues. The germline gives CDR1 MNHNS, CDR2 SASEGT. The DNA for the CDR3 is TGTGCCAGCAGTACAGGGGCCACCCGCAGGGTATACACCTTC. This translates into CASSTGATRRVYTF.

The V call is TRBV11-2, the J call TRBJ2-1; TRBD2 aligns across 10 bases. After removal of 5 bases from V and 6 bases from J, the junction contained 13 bases not matched to a gene. Germline V gene sequence: CDR1 SGHAT, CDR2 FQNNGV. CDR3 length equals 17 residues. The CDR3 is CASSPLRLAGVSNEQFF. CDR3 nucleotide sequence: TGTGCCAGCAGCCCTCTTCGGCTAGCGGGAGTAAGCAATGAGCAGTTCTTC. The variable domain in full, with the rest retrieved from reference TRBV11-2 and TRBJ2-1, is EAGVAQSPRYKIIEKRQSVAFWCNPISGHATLYWYQQILGQGPKLLIQFQNNGVVDDSQLPKDRFSAERLKGVDSTLKIQPAKLEDSAVYLCASSPLRLAGVSNEQFFGPGTRLTVL.

The rearrangement joins TRBV18 to TRBJ2-1, with D possibly being TRBD1 (7 bases). The germline gives CDR1 KGHSH, CDR2 LQKENI. The CDR3 sequence is 15 residues long. V was shortened by 6 bases and J by 1 base, with 13 bases between the two germline ends. The CDR3 loop is CASSPPGGSYNEQFF. Here the CDR3 DNA reads TGTGCCAGCTCCCCCCCAGGGGGGTCCTACAATGAGCAGTTCTTC.

The chain recombines TRBV18 with TRBJ2-7; TRBD1 aligns across 7 bases. The CDR3 runs to 14 residues. Germline CDR1 KGHSH, CDR2 LQKENI. After removal of 4 bases from V and 7 bases from J, the junction contained 10 bases not matched to a gene. The CDR3 sequence is CASSLDRVLGEQYF. The CDR3 nucleotides are TGTGCCAGCTCACTCGACAGGGTGCTGGGGGAGCAGTACTTC.

Concerning this clone: A read error may produce the germline difference seen at one junction end. The CDR3 DNA follows: TGTGCCAGCAGCCTGGACCTTCCGGAGGGGTACGTGCAGTACTTC. Translating gives CASSLDLPEGYVQYF. The rearrangement joins TRBV11-2 to TRBJ2-7; a weak D match, TRBD2 (6 bases). The CDR3 loop spans 15 amino acids. Germline V gene sequence: CDR1 SGHAT, CDR2 FQNNGV.

The rearrangement joins TRBV4-1 to TRBJ1-5; 8 bases align to TRBD1. The germline V gene encodes CDR1 MGHRA and CDR2 YSYEKL. The CDR3 has 20 amino acids. V lost 0 bases, J lost 3 bases, and 16 bases stayed unmatched. Here the CDR3 DNA reads TGCGCCAGCAGCCAAGATGAATTCCTGCAGGGACAGGCGGTCAATCAGCCCCAGCATTTT. Protein sequence: CASSQDEFLQGQAVNQPQHF.

This chain connects TRBV6-6 to TRBJ2-7, with 8 bases fitting TRBD1. This CDR3 spans 15 amino acids. CDR1 is MNHNY, CDR2 SVGAGI, per germline (reference sequence). The trim removed 2 bases at V and 3 bases at J, leaving 6 bases unmatched. Written as DNA, the CDR3 is TGTGCCAGCAGTTACATAACAGGGGGTTTCTACGAGCAGTACTTC. Protein sequence: CASSYITGGFYEQYF.

This chain joins TRBV5-1 and TRBJ1-4, with a tentative D call TRBD1 (6 bases). The V gene's germline CDR1 is SGHRS and CDR2 YFSETQ. The V gene lost 0 bases and the J gene lost 3 bases, with 21 bases spanning the gap. The CDR3 covers 19 residues. CDR3 DNA sequence: TGCGCCAGCAGCTTGGTACCCAGGGGCTCGAACAATGCTAATGAAAAACTGTTTTTT. Amino acids: CASSLVPRGSNNANEKLFF.

V is TRBV7-2 and J is TRBJ1-6; 8 nucleotides match TRBD1. V dropped 1 base and J dropped 11; count of bases not matched to a gene: 7. The length of the CDR3 is 15 residues. Per germline, CDR1 SGHTA and CDR2 FQGNSA. The CDR3 DNA sequence: TGTGCCAGCAGCTTAGTGACAGGGGTTGGGACACCCCTCCACTTT. This gives the protein CASSLVTGVGTPLHF.

V is TRBV6-6 and J is TRBJ1-2, with 7 positions matching TRBD1. Germline V gene lookup returns CDR1 MNHNY and CDR2 SVGAGI (reference sequence). Trimming removed 2 bases from V and 8 bases from J; junction bases left unmatched: 8. The CDR3 has 14 amino acids. DNA for the CDR3: TGTGCCAGCAGTTACCCTGACAGGGCTCACGGCTACACCTTC. This gives the protein CASSYPDRAHGYTF.

DNA of the CDR3: TGTGCCAGCAGTTACCGGGAGATAGGGACTGAAGCTTTCTTT. This translates into CASSYREIGTEAFF. This rearrangement joins TRBV6-5 to TRBJ1-1, with D unresolved. Looked up from germline, CDR1 is MNHEY and CDR2 is SVGAGI. Deletions cut 2 bases from V and 5 bases from J, with 12 bases between. CDR3 length: 14 amino acids.

The CDR3 sequence is CAISPGQNYGYTF. The CDR3 coding sequence is TGTGCCATCAGCCCGGGACAGAACTATGGCTACACCTTC. The rearrangement joins TRBV10-3 to TRBJ1-2, with TRBD1 matching 7 bases. This CDR3 contains 13 residues. Losses at the gene ends were 6 bases for V and 2 bases for J; bases not matched to a gene: 3. The germline V gene has CDR1 ENHRY and CDR2 SYGVKD.

CDR3 nucleotide sequence: TGCGCCAGCAGTCCTCAGGGACAGGGAGAAGGGGAGCTGTTTTTT. This gives the protein CASSPQGQGEGELFF. V and J are TRBV5-1 and TRBJ2-2; 9 bases map to TRBD1. Germline V gene sequence: CDR1 SGHRS, CDR2 YFSETQ. V was pared by 5 bases and J by 8 bases, with 10 bases of the junction left unmatched. The CDR3 is 15 residues long.

The chain joins TRBV11-2 to TRBJ1-1; D remains ambiguous. This CDR3 contains 14 residues. Germline V gene lookup returns CDR1 SGHAT and CDR2 FQNNGV. V was pared by 5 bases and J by 3 bases, with 13 bases between. DNA for the CDR3: TGTGCCAGCAGCCTTTCGGACGGGGACACTGAAGCTTTCTTT. Amino acid sequence: CASSLSDGDTEAFF.

The chain is built from TRBV25-1 and TRBJ2-7, with D possibly matching TRBD1 (6 bases). The CDR3 is 13 residues long. V shed 8 bases and J shed 2 bases, with 13 bases lying between them. Germline loops: CDR1 MGHDK, CDR2 SYGVNS. Here the CDR3 DNA reads TGTGCCAGCTCCTTGGACAGTGCCTACGAGCAGTACTTC. Amino acid sequence: CASSLDSAYEQYF.

V gene TRBV5-5 combines with J gene TRBJ2-4, with D perhaps TRBD1 (6 bases). The CDR3 runs 12 residues. With 7 bases removed from V and 9 bases from J, the gap between germline ends came to 14 bases. Looked up from germline, CDR1 is SGHKS and CDR2 is YYEKEE (reference sequence). The CDR3 bases are TGTGCCAGCTACGACAGGTTGAGCATTCAGTACTTC. It encodes CASYDRLSIQYF. Together with reference TRBV5-5 and TRBJ2-4, the CDR3 gives the full variable domain: DAGVTQSPTHLIKTRGQQVTLRCSPISGHKSVSWYQQVLGQGPQFIFQYYEKEERGRGNFPDRFSARQFPNYSSELNVNALLLGDSALYLCASYDRLSIQYFGAGTRLSVL.

The chain uses TRBV12-5 and TRBJ1-2; no clear D gene. V lost 0 bases and J 0 bases, leaving 29 bases between the germline ends. Germline V gene lookup returns CDR1 LGHNT and CDR2 FRNRAP. The length of the CDR3 is 22 residues. For the CDR3, the DNA is TGTGCTAGTGGTTTGGTACCCCTCGTGCGACCCACCACTATCCAAGCTAACTATGGCTACACCTTC. This gives the protein CASGLVPLVRPTTIQANYGYTF. Based on the CDR3 plus reference TRBV12-5 and TRBJ1-2, the full variable domain is DARVTQTPRHKVTEMGQEVTMRCQPILGHNTVFWYRQTMMQGLELLAYFRNRAPLDDSGMPKDRFSAEMPDATLATLKIQPSEPRDSAVYFCASGLVPLVRPTTIQANYGYTFGSGTRLTVV.

The chain combines TRBV7-2 with TRBJ2-5; D remains ambiguous. V lost 1 base and J lost 5, with 14 bases in between. CDR3 length equals 15 residues. Per germline, CDR1 SGHTA and CDR2 FQGNSA. DNA of the CDR3: TGTGCCAGCAGCTTAGAGGCAGGCCGCGCGGAGACCCAGTACTTC. Its translation is CASSLEAGRAETQYF.